This TCR beta chain was sequenced during a study of cytomegalovirus exposure and HLA in healthy donors (dated by TCRdb to the late 2010s). About the investigation overall: According to an earlier analysis of around 600 of the donors, roughly 180 million T cells yielded 90 million to 130 million unique TCR beta sequences and approximately 300 Gb of sequence data. Both class I and class II loci were covered by HLA typing, at four-digit resolution. The number of typed donors differed by locus: about 620-630 for A, B, C, DRB1 and DQB1; approximately 520 for DQA1; over 600 for DPA1; and about 450 for DPB1. Using immunosequencing, the study profiled T cell repertoires from 550 to 750 subjects and related those repertoires to cytomegalovirus serostatus. Because of strong linkage in the cohort, five DR-DQ haplotypes were treated as single units for association and clustering. The study aimed to test whether cataloging public T cell receptors could reveal signatures of past pathogen exposure. In a later genetic analysis, genome-wide SNP genotypes for about 60% of the 666 donors were used, and that subset was treated as a discovery cohort. To study patterns of TCR occurrence, a later analysis re-analyzed previously published TCR beta repertoires from just over 650 donors and added high-resolution HLA genotyping. High-throughput TCR immunosequencing, statistical association of individual TCRs with disease status, and machine learning were combined to predict cytomegalovirus infection status. In addition to the first cohort of 666 subjects, a separate validation cohort of over 90 different subjects was used. Roughly 310 gigabases of sequencing data and tens of millions of unique TCR sequences were included in an early release covering about 620 HLA-typed donors. Of the roughly 400 genotyped donors, over 80% were placed in the genetic ancestry cluster associated with self-reported Caucasian donors. Every discovery cohort repertoire had been produced on one sequencing platform. On average, approximately 250,000 unique TCR beta nucleotide sequences were sequenced per donor among 398 genotyped donors of the cohort, with around 19% of those sequences being non-productive. The later analysis used no new phenotypic data to find candidate immune exposures, relying instead on TCR beta sequences and their occurrence across donors. Donor age, sex, ethnicity and CMV serostatus were compiled alongside the repertoire data. In an earlier analysis of more than 550 of the donors, high-throughput TCR beta sequencing was used to judge whether each TCR beta V gene segment behaved as functional or pseudogenic. What the study reported, not specific to this receptor: An association between a missense DCLRE1C variant and V-gene and J-gene trimming of TCR beta chains was found in a later genetic analysis and replicated in an independent cohort. In a later analysis, most CMV-associated TCR beta chains were found to appear HLA-restricted, with HLA associations seemingly driven largely by CMV exposure. Strong co-occurrence of HLA alleles, especially DR and DQ, made assigning TCR associations to individual alleles difficult. For the cohort, immune exposure information was limited to CMV serostatus. In a later analysis, HLA-associated TCR beta chains showed more clonal expansion and lower generation probabilities than non-associated chains that were equally common. Specific HLA alleles were associated with around 18,000 TCR beta sequences at a false discovery rate of 0.05 in a later analysis. The sequencing pipeline was judged likely to have produced a cluster of highly shared sequence variants as a technical artifact. Because counts were too low, roughly 16 rarely observed V segments, including chromosome 9 orphons, were excluded from the earlier analysis of around 640 of the donors. The classifier was reported to diagnose cytomegalovirus status with high specificity and sensitivity in both the original and validation cohorts. Most TCR sequences were observed very rarely across donors, whereas some public TCRs were present in many individuals. Several of the top co-occurrence clusters appeared to be linked to parvovirus B19, influenza, CMV and Epstein-Barr virus, according to a later analysis. In an earlier analysis of 587 of the donors, most TCR beta V segments appeared in productive rearrangements about 90% or about 30% of the time, broadly matching IMGT annotations. Only TCR beta chains were sequenced in this cohort, and the absence of alpha or paired-chain data limited detectable features. HLA typing was unavailable for some donors at each locus, so association tests used only the typed subset. Correlated functional status among segregating V segments might reflect linkage disequilibrium, but an unknown experimental factor could not be ruled out. The study listed approximately 160 TCR beta chains as associated with cytomegalovirus. In a later analysis, the rate of TCR association differed among HLA loci, with DRB1 alleles having the most associated TCRs and HLA-C alleles having the fewest. In vitro tests confirmed that a few of the cytomegalovirus-associated TCR beta chains recognize cytomegalovirus antigens. Presence/absence analyses assumed roughly uniform sequencing depth across donors, an assumption that may not hold. A further reported finding was that TCR beta sequences accurately predicted the HLA-A and HLA-B alleles for most subjects in the first cohort. It was suggested by the authors that the approach could potentially be generalized to other disease states and immunological phenotypes. Compared with the roughly 670-donor mean, donors in an Asian-associated ancestry cluster had fewer N-insertions in productive TCRs, according to a later genetic analysis.

This clone was counted a few times. There is no known antigen for this receptor. This likely came from a read error, as a far larger clone is one base away. The sample carries other DNA sequences with the same CDR3. The cohort consisted of 650 to 700 healthy bone marrow donors. All cohort members were sampled while nominally healthy, although unrecorded immune exposures were likely present. The donor was CMV seronegative and belonged to the group of several hundred seronegative cohort members. A peripheral blood sample was collected from each donor, and TCR beta sequencing was performed on peripheral blood mononuclear cells. The Qiagen DNeasy Blood Extraction Kit was used to extract genomic DNA from the blood cell samples. The library was produced with the immunoSEQ multiplex PCR assay. The multiplex PCR relied on a mix of 60 forward primers for TCR Vbeta segments and 13 reverse primers for TCR Jbeta segments. The CDR3 region of rearranged TCR beta genes was amplified from genomic DNA with a multiplex PCR assay. The amplified TCR beta libraries were sequenced on the Illumina HiSeq System as 87-base-pair reads. The original pipeline was this. Across the 700 or so repertoires, a later analysis counted 80 million or so unique TCR beta chains, around 10 million of which were shared by at least two donors. Raw reads were error-corrected and collapsed into unique sequences with a nearest-neighbor algorithm that merged closely related sequences to remove PCR and sequencing errors. V, D and J gene segments were assigned by aligning CDR3 sequences to IMGT reference sequences. Each retained sequence needed at least a six-nucleotide match to both a V gene segment and a J gene segment. Rearrangements were called productive when the CDR3 lacked stop codons and stayed in frame with V and J; all others were non-productive. Following IMGT convention, CDR3 was defined as the stretch from the second conserved V-encoded cysteine to the conserved J-encoded phenylalanine. The earlier analysis of fewer than 750 of the donors excluded sequences that lacked an unambiguous match to a single V gene segment. In an earlier analysis of several hundred of the donors, V segments were called functional above 56.7% productive rearrangements and were called segregating when the between-donor standard deviation exceeded 5%. A statistical classification framework was built to diagnose cytomegalovirus status from the catalog of TCR beta chain sequences. V and J gene assignment, in a later analysis, came from comparing TCR nucleotide sequences with IMGT/GENE-DB human TR gene sequences. The TCRdist pipeline was used in a later analysis to assign CDR3 sequences and most-parsimonious VDJ recombination scenarios. In a later analysis, every TCR beta chain was defined by the combination of its CDR3 amino acid sequence and its V-gene family, and reads without a unique V-gene family were dropped. To address suspected cross-contamination and a sequencing artifact, a later analysis removed around 590 highly shared, low-generation-probability nucleotide sequences. In a later analysis, a clonal expansion index was calculated for each public chain from normalized within-repertoire ranks of inferred template counts. A later analysis computed generation probabilities with a VDJ recombination model fitted to out-of-frame rearrangements, and checked the results against IGoR. A later analysis scored TCR-TCR, TCR-HLA and TCR-CMV co-occurrence with hypergeometric tests, applying a repertoire-size bias correction to TCR pairs. False discovery rates were estimated in a later analysis by permuting HLA or CMV assignments 20 times. In a later analysis, co-occurring TCRs were grouped with DBSCAN, and TCRdist sequence similarity was added when clustering was performed within HLA-allele-positive subsets. For co-occurrence clustering, repertoires with fewer than 30,000 or more than 120,000 public chains were excluded, along with roughly 5 repertoires with anomalous nucleotide sharing. In its TCRdb copy, this immuneACCESS table keeps in-frame sequences only and misses some clones. Where compared with another copy, unresolved V genes explain less than half of these, and the others have no known cause. Clone size and the V and J calls come from that table; the DNA yielded D and trimming. In this sample the table shows roughly 100,000 clones, about 80% of which occur a single time. The leading ten clones occupy roughly 4% of the sample.

Material: PBMCs. This TCR derives from a man in his forties in good health and CMV-seronegative.

The DNA sequence follows: TGTGCCAGCAGCCAAACCGGGACAGGCTACGCCAACACCATATATTTT. This codes for CASSQTGTGYANTIYF. The chain employs TRBV5-4 and TRBJ1-3; 8 bases in the junction line up with TRBD1. The CDR3 holds 16 amino acids from the cysteine to the phenylalanine. The retained sequence is limited to the CDR3, 48 bases, with the frame set at the first base. The germline V gene (reference sequence) supplies CDR1 SGHNT and CDR2 YYREEE. V is trimmed back by 4 bases and J by 7 bases, and the junction contains 13 bases that no gene match accounts for.